Following are 26 T cell receptor beta chains from one sample sequenced in a study of blood T cell repertoires in COVID-19. Here immunoSEQ multiplex PCR was the method, and the copy in TCRdb shows in-frame clones only, minus some. Of about 45,000 clones detected, roughly 90% appear once; the ten largest clones hold 8.5% to 10%. Sequencing was performed on peripheral blood. These TCRs come from a human donor in a cohort sampled during active COVID-19.

The rearrangement links TRBV4-2 to TRBJ2-2; D perhaps matches TRBD2 (5 bases). This CDR3 contains 14 residues. V dropped 2 bases and J dropped 5 bases, with 9 bases sitting between them. Germline V lookup: CDR1 LGHNA, CDR2 YNFKEQ. CDR3 DNA sequence: TGTGCCAGCAGCCAAACCAGAGGGACCGGGGAGCTGTTTTTT. This gives the protein CASSQTRGTGELFF.

V gene TRBV25-1 combines with J gene TRBJ2-7; weak D call: TRBD2 (5 bases). CDR3 length equals 15 residues. V was pared by 0 bases and J by 4 bases, with 13 bases between. CDR1 MGHDK and CDR2 SYGVNS come from the germline V gene. The CDR3 is CASSEYRGWRYEQYF. The CDR3 region has the DNA TGTGCCAGCAGTGAATATAGAGGGTGGAGGTACGAGCAGTACTTC.

The chain recombines TRBV6-5 with TRBJ2-7; TRBD1 agrees at 11 bases. Trimming removed 6 bases from V and 12 bases from J; junction bases left unmatched: 13. The CDR3 is 14 residues long. Per the germline V gene, CDR1 is MNHEY and CDR2 is SVGAGI. The DNA for the CDR3 is TGTGCCAGCAGCGCCGAAGGGACAGGGGGGAGACCGTACTTC. Its translation: CASSAEGTGGRPYF.

CDR3 in DNA: TGCGCCAGCAGCCCAGGGTTCGGGTCTGGAAACACCATATATTTT. Translating it yields CASSPGFGSGNTIYF. The V and J genes are TRBV5-1 and TRBJ1-3, with D possibly being TRBD1 (5 bases). V was pared by 4 bases and J by 1 base, with 12 bases between. The CDR3 spans 15 residues. Germline values: CDR1 SGHRS, CDR2 YFSETQ.

The J gene is TRBJ1-4, the V gene TRBV6-4; the match to TRBD1 covers 11 bases. Germline CDR1 and CDR2: MRHNA and SNTAGT. The V and J ends lost 2 bases and 7 bases, in that order; junction bases with no gene match: 0. The CDR3 is made up of 14 amino acids. CDR3 sequence (DNA): TGTGCCAGCAGTGACGGACAGGGGGCTGAAAAACTGTTTTTT. This encodes CASSDGQGAEKLFF.

The chain is built from TRBV18 and TRBJ2-7; no clear D gene. This CDR3 contains 13 residues. The V end lost 3 bases, the J end lost 3 bases, and 9 bases lay between the germline ends. CDR1 and CDR2 (germline): KGHSH, LQKENI. The DNA for the CDR3 is TGTGCCAGCTCACCCGCCCGCGTCTACGAGCAGTACTTC. This codes for CASSPARVYEQYF.

The V and J genes are TRBV5-1 and TRBJ2-3; D may be TRBD2 (5 bases). The germline V gene encodes CDR1 SGHRS and CDR2 YFSETQ. The germline V and J ends were trimmed by 0 bases and 5 bases, with 13 bases remaining between them. CDR3 size: 15 residues. The DNA for the CDR3 is TGCGCCAGCAGCTTGGAGTCAGGAGGAGAAGATACGCAGTATTTT. This translates into CASSLESGGEDTQYF.

The CDR3 sequence: CASSLLSGWRRTDTQYF. CDR3 coding DNA: TGTGCCAGCAGCTTGTTATCCGGCTGGAGGCGCACAGATACGCAGTATTTT. This chain connects TRBV5-8 to TRBJ2-3; possible D gene TRBD2, 5 bases. The germline gives CDR1 SGHTS, CDR2 YDEGEE. Trimming stripped 1 base from V and 1 base from J, with 16 bases between. This CDR3 has 17 residues.

This sequence joins TRBV7-8 and TRBJ1-5, with D tentatively TRBD1 (5 bases). The CDR3 extends over 18 amino acids. Germline values: CDR1 SGHVS, CDR2 FQNEAQ. Trimming removed 5 bases at V and 4 bases at J, with 24 bases between. DNA for the CDR3: TGTGCCAGCAGCCCAGGGACTCCCTTTGGGGTCTCTAATCAGCCCCAGCATTTT. This sequence encodes CASSPGTPFGVSNQPQHF.

The DNA of the CDR3 is TGTGCCAGCAGTGACCCCCTAGGCCCAGGGGGCTATGGCTACACCTTC. Translating gives CASSDPLGPGGYGYTF. The V call is TRBV6-4, the J call TRBJ1-2; 7 nucleotides agree with TRBD1. The CDR3 is 16 residues long. Per germline, CDR1 MRHNA and CDR2 SNTAGT. The V gene end was trimmed by 2 bases and the J gene end by 4 bases; junction bases not matched to a gene: 10.

In this sample, this clone turned up once. The chain joins TRBV19 to TRBJ1-2; D possibly corresponds to TRBD1 (5 bases). The V end was cut by 4 bases, the J end by 6 bases, with 6 bases between. Looked up from germline, CDR1 is LNHDA and CDR2 is SQIVND (reference sequence). The CDR3 totals 11 residues. The CDR3 loop is CASSKTDGYTF. The DNA for the CDR3 is TGTGCCAGTAGTAAGACAGATGGCTACACCTTC.

CDR3 bases: TGTGCCAGCAGCTTAGGTATGAACACTGAAGCTTTCTTT. Its protein product is CASSLGMNTEAFF. V is TRBV7-9 and J is TRBJ1-1, with D hard to call. CDR3 length equals 13 residues. V dropped 1 base and J dropped 0 bases, with 3 bases sitting between them. In germline, CDR1 is SEHNR, CDR2 FQNEAQ (reference sequence).

This chain joins TRBV5-1 and TRBJ1-1, with 7 bases lining up with TRBD1. V was pared by 0 bases and J by 11 bases, with 10 bases of the junction left unmatched. The CDR3 extends over 14 amino acids. CDR1 is SGHRS and CDR2 is YFSETQ in the germline V gene. CDR3 in DNA: TGCGCCAGCAGCTTGGGCTCGACAGGGCTTGCGGCTTTCTTT. Its protein product is CASSLGSTGLAAFF.

This chain links TRBV3-1 (or the pseudogene TRBV3-2) with TRBJ2-5; 13 bases align to TRBD2. Germline V CDR1 and CDR2: LGHDT, YNNKEL (reference sequence). After removal of 0 bases from V and 7 bases from J, the junction contained 8 bases not matched to a gene. The CDR3 extends over 17 amino acids. In DNA form, the CDR3 reads TGTGCCAGCAGCCAAGATAGACTAGCGGGGGGCCGGGGGACCCAGTACTTC. The encoded protein is CASSQDRLAGGRGTQYF.

The chain recombines TRBV20-1 with TRBJ2-7; TRBD2 aligns across 12 bases. This CDR3 spans 16 amino acids. The germline CDR1 and CDR2 sequences are DFQATT and SNEGSKA (reference sequence). The trim removed 3 bases at V and 2 bases at J, leaving 8 bases unmatched. This CDR3 reads CSASEGRLAGAYEQYF. The CDR3 nucleotides are TGCAGTGCTAGTGAAGGTAGACTAGCGGGAGCCTACGAGCAGTACTTC.

V is TRBV11-3 and J is TRBJ2-7; tentative D call: TRBD1 (5 bases). Trimming left V 5 bases short and J 2 bases short, with 13 bases between. Germline lookup yields CDR1 SGHNT and CDR2 YENEEA. This CDR3 has 14 amino acids. CDR3 residues: CASSPRQPPYEQYF. The CDR3 nucleotides are TGTGCCAGCAGCCCCCGACAGCCTCCCTACGAGCAGTACTTC. The whole variable domain, filled in from reference TRBV11-3 and TRBJ2-7, reads EAGVVQSPRYKIIEKKQPVAFWCNPISGHNTLYWYLQNLGQGPELLIRYENEEAVDDSQLPKDRFSAERLKGVDSTLKIQPAELGDSAVYLCASSPRQPPYEQYFGPGTRLTVT.

V and J are TRBV2 and TRBJ2-1, with TRBD1 as a possible D gene (6 bases). Germline CDR1 reads SNHLY; CDR2 reads FYNNEI. Trimming removed 3 bases at V and 12 bases at J, with 12 bases between. The length of the CDR3 is 12 residues. Written as DNA, the CDR3 is TGTGCCAGCAGTGACAGGGGTGAACGGCAGTTCTTC. This sequence encodes CASSDRGERQFF. Looking up the rest from reference TRBV2 and TRBJ2-1 gives the full variable domain: EPEVTQTPSHQVTQMGQEVILRCVPISNHLYFYWYRQILGQKVEFLVSFYNNEISEKSEIFDDQFSVERPDGSNFTLKIRSTKLEDSAMYFCASSDRGERQFFGPGTRLTVL.

For this clone: One junction end disagrees with the germline gene, perhaps due to a read error. V is TRBV7-7 and J is TRBJ2-3; TRBD1 might be the D (5 bases). The V gene's germline CDR1 is SSHAT and CDR2 FNYEAQ (reference sequence). There are 15 residues in the CDR3. In nucleotides, the CDR3 is TGTGCTAGCAGCCGCCAGGGTTTAAGTACAGATACGCAGTATTTT. Its protein product is CASSRQGLSTDTQYF.

The count of this clone is one. The chain has TRBV5-1 and TRBJ2-3, with D possibly being TRBD1 (5 bases). The CDR3 totals 14 residues. CDR1 is SGHRS, CDR2 YFSETQ, per germline. Between the trimmed V and J ends, which lost 4 bases and 3 bases, there was a span of 12 bases. CDR3 nucleotide sequence: TGCGCCAGCAGCAAGGTGGCAGGGACAGATACGCAGTATTTT. Amino acids: CASSKVAGTDTQYF.

The chain couples TRBV7-3 to TRBJ2-3, with a weak D call TRBD1 (5 bases). The CDR3 contains 14 residues. V gave up 5 bases and J gave up 2 bases, with 11 bases separating them. Germline V gene sequence: CDR1 SGHTA, CDR2 FQGTGA. The CDR3 sequence: CASSQRTLTDTQYF. The CDR3 coding sequence is TGTGCCAGCAGCCAGAGGACACTCACAGATACGCAGTATTTT.

The V and J genes are TRBV6-6 and TRBJ1-2; 8 nucleotides align to TRBD1. This CDR3 has 14 amino acids. In germline, CDR1 is MNHNY, CDR2 SVGAGI (reference sequence). V lost 2 bases, J lost 4 bases, and 3 bases stayed unmatched. For the CDR3, the DNA is TGTGCCAGCAGTTACGACAGGGGATTCTATGGCTACACCTTC. Protein: CASSYDRGFYGYTF.

The V gene is TRBV6-5, the J gene TRBJ1-2; tentative D call: TRBD1 (5 bases). Germline CDR1 is MNHEY and CDR2 is SVGAGI. This CDR3 comprises 15 residues. V was trimmed by 7 bases and J by 6 bases, leaving 21 bases between them. CDR3 residues: CASTPGGAPNNGYTF. CDR3 DNA sequence: TGTGCCAGCACCCCGGGAGGGGCCCCCAATAATGGCTACACCTTC.

In this sample, this clone turned up once. This chain joins TRBV19 and TRBJ2-2, with 9 bases fitting TRBD2. The CDR3 covers 14 residues. V lost 7 bases and J lost 5; bases outside the gene matches: 5. CDR1 is LNHDA, CDR2 SQIVND, per germline (reference sequence). DNA for the CDR3: TGTGCCAGTAAAAGCGGGGGGCTGACCGGGGAGCTGTTTTTT. Translation gives CASKSGGLTGELFF.

About this clone: A junction boundary mismatches the germline segment, possibly from a read error. The chain recombines TRBV2 with TRBJ1-2; D uncertain. Germline V gene lookup returns CDR1 SNHLY and CDR2 FYNNEI. This CDR3 spans 12 amino acids. The CDR3 DNA is TGTGCCAGCAGAGAAGGTGGCAATGGCTACACCTTC. This codes for CASREGGNGYTF.

The chain recombines TRBV7-6 with TRBJ2-7; 9 bases fit TRBD2. J lost 6 bases, V lost 5 bases, and 14 bases had no gene match. CDR3 size: 16 residues. CDR1 is SGHVS and CDR2 is FNYEAQ in the germline V gene. The CDR3 region is CASSRTSAQGGGEQYF. Here the CDR3 DNA reads TGTGCCAGCAGCAGGACTAGCGCCCAAGGTGGTGGCGAGCAGTACTTC. Full variable domain (rest looked up from reference TRBV7-6 and TRBJ2-7): GAGVSQSPRYKVTKRGQDVALRCDPISGHVSLYWYRQALGQGPEFLTYFNYEAQQDKSGLPNDRFSAERPEGSISTLTIQRTEQRDSAMYRCASSRTSAQGGGEQYFGPGTRLTVT.

The chain carries TRBV5-4 and TRBJ1-4; no clear D. CDR1 is SGHNT, CDR2 YYREEE, per germline (reference sequence). V gave up 3 bases and J gave up 0 bases, with 9 bases separating them. The CDR3 sequence is 15 residues long. CDR3 amino acids: CASSSRTSTNEKLFF. In DNA, the CDR3 is TGTGCCAGCAGCTCGAGGACTTCAACTAATGAAAAACTGTTTTTT. Together with reference TRBV5-4 and TRBJ1-4, the CDR3 gives the full variable domain: ETGVTQSPTHLIKTRGQQVTLRCSSQSGHNTVSWYQQALGQGPQFIFQYYREEENGRGNFPPRFSGLQFPNYSSELNVNALELDDSALYLCASSSRTSTNEKLFFGSGTQLSVL.